This TCR beta chain is drawn from a study of T cell repertoires in cytomegalovirus infection. This CDR3 is built from 14 residues. The germline V gene encodes CDR1 MGHRA and CDR2 YSYEKL. V gave up 4 bases and J gave up 2 bases, with 12 bases separating them. A word on this clonotype: Because it lacks the conserved phenylalanine or tryptophan at the end, this CDR3 is likely a read error.

TCRdb analysed the reads with MiXCR anew, one entry per CDR3 protein. The sample yields some 450,000 distinct CDR3 sequences, roughly 30% seen once. The chain employs TRBV4-1 and TRBJ2-7; D gene uncertain. Sequencing was performed on PBMCs. This clonotype was obtained from a human donor in good health (CMV status not recorded). Some clones in this sample may be carry-over from other donors' samples. The CDR3 DNA sequence: TGCGCCAGCAGCCTACGGACGGGTACCTACGAGCAGTACTTA. It specifies CASSLRTGTYEQYL.